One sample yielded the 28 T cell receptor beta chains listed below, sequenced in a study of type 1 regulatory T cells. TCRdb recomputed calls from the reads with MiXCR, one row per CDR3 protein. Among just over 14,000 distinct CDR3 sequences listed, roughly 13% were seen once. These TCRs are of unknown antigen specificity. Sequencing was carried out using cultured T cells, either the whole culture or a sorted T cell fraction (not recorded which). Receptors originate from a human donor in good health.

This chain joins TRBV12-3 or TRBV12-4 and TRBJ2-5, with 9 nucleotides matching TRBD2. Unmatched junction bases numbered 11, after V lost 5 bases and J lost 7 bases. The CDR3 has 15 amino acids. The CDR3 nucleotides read TGTGCCAGCAGTATTAGCGGGAGCCTTTTAGGGACCCAGTACTTC. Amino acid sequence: CASSISGSLLGTQYF.

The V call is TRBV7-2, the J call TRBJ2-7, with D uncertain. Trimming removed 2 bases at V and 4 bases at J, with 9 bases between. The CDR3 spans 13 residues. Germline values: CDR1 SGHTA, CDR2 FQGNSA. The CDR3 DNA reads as TGTGCCAGCAGCTTATCCCCCGTTTACGAGCAGTACTTC. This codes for CASSLSPVYEQYF.

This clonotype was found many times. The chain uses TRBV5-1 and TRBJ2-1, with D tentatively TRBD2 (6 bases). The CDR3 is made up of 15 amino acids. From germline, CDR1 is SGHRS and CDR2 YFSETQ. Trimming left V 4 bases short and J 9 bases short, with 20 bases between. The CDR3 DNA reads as TGCGCCAGCAGCATGTCACCGGACTACCCCGGTGAGCAGTTCTTC. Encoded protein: CASSMSPDYPGEQFF.

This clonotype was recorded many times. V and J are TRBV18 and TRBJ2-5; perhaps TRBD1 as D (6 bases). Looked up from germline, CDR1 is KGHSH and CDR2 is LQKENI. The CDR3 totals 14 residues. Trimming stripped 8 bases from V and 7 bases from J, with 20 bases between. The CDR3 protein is CASTVDRASGTQYF. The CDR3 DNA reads TGTGCCAGCACGGTGGACAGAGCTTCAGGGACCCAGTACTTC.

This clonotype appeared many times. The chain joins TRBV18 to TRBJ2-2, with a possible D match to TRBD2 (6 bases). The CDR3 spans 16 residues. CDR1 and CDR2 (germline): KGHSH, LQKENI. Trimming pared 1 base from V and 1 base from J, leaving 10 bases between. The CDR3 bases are TGTGCCAGCTCACCACTATCTAGCGTGAACACCGGGGAGCTGTTTTTT. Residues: CASSPLSSVNTGELFF.

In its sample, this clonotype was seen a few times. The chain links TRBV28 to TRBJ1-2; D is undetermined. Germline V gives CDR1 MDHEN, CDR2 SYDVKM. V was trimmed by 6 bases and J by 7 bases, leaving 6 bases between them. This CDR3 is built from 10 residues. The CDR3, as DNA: TGTGCCAGCAGCAGTACTGGCTACACCTTC. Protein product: CASSSTGYTF.

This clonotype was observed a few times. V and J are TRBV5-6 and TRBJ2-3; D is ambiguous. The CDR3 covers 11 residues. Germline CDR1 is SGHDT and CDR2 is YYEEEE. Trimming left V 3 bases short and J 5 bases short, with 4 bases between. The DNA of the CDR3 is TGTGCCAGCAGCTATAGAGATACGCAGTATTTT. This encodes CASSYRDTQYF.

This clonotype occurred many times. CDR3 region: CASSPGTARYTDTQYF. The CDR3 nucleotides read TGTGCCAGCTCACCCGGGACAGCGAGATACACAGATACGCAGTATTTT. The chain has TRBV18 and TRBJ2-3, with 7 nucleotides matching TRBD1. The CDR3 covers 16 residues. V lost 3 bases to trimming and J lost 2 bases; unmatched junction nucleotides: 8. Germline values: CDR1 KGHSH, CDR2 LQKENI.

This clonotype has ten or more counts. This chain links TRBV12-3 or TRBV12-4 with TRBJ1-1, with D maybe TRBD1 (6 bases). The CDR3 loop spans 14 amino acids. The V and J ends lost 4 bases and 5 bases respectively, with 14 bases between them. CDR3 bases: TGTGCCAGCAGTTCAACAGGGTATCGGACTGAAGCTTTCTTT. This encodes CASSSTGYRTEAFF.

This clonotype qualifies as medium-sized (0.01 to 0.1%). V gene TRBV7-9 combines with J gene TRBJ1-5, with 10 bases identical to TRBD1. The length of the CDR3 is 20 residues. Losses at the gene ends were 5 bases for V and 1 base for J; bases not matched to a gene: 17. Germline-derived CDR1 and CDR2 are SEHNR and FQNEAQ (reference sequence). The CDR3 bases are TGTGCCAGCAGCCGAACCTCCTCGGGACAGGGGTATTGGAGCAATCAGCCCCAGCATTTT. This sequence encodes CASSRTSSGQGYWSNQPQHF.

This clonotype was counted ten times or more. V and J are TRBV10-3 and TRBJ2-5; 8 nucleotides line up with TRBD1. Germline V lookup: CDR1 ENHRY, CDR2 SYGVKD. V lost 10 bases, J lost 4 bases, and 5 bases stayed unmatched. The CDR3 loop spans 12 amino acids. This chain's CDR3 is CANSDRGETQYF. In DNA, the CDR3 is TGTGCCAACTCAGACAGGGGAGAGACCCAGTACTTC.

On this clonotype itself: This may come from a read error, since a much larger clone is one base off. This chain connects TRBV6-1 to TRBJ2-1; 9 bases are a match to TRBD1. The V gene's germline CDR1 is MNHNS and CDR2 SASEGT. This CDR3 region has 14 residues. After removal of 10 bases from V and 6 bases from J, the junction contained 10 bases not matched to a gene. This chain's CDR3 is CANRPGTGTNEQFF. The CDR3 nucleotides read TGTGCCAACAGGCCCGGGACAGGGACCAATGAGCAGTTCTTC.

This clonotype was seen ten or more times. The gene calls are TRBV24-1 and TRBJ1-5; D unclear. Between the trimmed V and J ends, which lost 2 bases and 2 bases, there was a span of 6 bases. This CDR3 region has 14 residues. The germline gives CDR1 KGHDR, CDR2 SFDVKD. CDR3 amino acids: CATSDSVGNQPQHF. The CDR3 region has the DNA TGTGCCACCAGTGATTCTGTGGGCAATCAGCCCCAGCATTTT.

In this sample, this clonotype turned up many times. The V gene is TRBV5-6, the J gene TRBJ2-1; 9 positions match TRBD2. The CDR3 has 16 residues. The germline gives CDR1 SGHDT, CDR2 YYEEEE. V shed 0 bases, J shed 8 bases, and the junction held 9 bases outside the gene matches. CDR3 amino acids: CASSLVPASGKYEQFF. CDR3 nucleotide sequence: TGTGCCAGCAGCTTGGTGCCGGCTAGCGGGAAGTATGAGCAGTTCTTC.

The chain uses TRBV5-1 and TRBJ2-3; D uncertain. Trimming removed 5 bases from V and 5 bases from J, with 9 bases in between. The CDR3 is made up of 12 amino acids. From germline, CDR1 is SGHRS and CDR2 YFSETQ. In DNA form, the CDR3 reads TGCGCCAGCAGGGTCTCAGGAGATACGCAGTATTTT. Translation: CASRVSGDTQYF.

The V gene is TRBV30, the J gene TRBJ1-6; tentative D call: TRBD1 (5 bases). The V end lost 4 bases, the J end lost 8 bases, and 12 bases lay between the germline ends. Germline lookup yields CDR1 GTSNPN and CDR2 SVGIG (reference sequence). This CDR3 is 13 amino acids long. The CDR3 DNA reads TGTGCCTGGACCCGGGGGGGGGATTCACCCCTCCACTTT. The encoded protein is CAWTRGGDSPLHF.

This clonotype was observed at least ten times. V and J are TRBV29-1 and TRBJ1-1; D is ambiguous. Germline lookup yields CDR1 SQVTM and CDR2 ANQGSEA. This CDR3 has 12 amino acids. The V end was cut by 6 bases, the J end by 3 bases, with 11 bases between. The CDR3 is CSVFDGYTEAFF. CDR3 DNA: TGCAGCGTCTTTGACGGCTACACTGAAGCTTTCTTT.

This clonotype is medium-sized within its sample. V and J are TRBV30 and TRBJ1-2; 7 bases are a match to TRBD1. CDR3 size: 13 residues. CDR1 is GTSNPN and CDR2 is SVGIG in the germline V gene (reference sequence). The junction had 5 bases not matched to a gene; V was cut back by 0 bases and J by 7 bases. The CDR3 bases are TGTGCCTGGAGTGTCAGTGACAGGGCTGGCTACACCTTC. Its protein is CAWSVSDRAGYTF.

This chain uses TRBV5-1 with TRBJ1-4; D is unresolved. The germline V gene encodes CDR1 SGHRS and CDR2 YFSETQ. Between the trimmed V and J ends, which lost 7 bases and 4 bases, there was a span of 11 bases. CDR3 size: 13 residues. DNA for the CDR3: TGCGCCAGCGGCGAGCGGGATAATGAAAAACTGTTTTTT. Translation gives CASGERDNEKLFF.

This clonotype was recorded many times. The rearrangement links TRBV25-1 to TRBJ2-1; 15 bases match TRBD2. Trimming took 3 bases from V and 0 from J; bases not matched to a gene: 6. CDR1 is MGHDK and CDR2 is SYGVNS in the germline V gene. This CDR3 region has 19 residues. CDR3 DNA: TGTGCCAGCAGTGATACCGGGACTAGCGGGAGGAGCTCCTACAATGAGCAGTTCTTC. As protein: CASSDTGTSGRSSYNEQFF.

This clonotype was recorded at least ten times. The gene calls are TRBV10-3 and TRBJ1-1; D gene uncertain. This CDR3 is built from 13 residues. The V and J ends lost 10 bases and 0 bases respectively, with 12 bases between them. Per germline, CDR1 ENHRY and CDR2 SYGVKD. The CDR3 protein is CATSVGLNTEAFF. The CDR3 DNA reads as TGTGCCACGTCGGTTGGCCTGAACACTGAAGCTTTCTTT.

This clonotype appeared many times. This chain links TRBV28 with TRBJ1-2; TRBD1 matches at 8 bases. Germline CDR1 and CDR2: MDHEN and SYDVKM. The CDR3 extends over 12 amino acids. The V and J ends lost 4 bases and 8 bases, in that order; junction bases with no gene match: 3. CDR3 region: CASSWTGYGYTF. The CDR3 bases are TGTGCCAGCAGTTGGACAGGGTACGGCTACACCTTC.

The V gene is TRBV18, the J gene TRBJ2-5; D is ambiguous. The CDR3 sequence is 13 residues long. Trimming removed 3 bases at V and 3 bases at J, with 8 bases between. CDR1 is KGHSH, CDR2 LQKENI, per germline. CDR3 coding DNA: TGTGCCAGCTCACCGAACCAGAAAGAGACCCAGTACTTC. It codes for CASSPNQKETQYF.

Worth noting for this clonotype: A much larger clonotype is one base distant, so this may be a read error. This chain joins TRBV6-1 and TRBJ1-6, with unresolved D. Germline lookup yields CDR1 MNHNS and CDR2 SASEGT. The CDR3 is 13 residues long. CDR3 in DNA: TGTGCCGGCAGTGAAAGTTCGGTCCTTCCCCTCCACTTT. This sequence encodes CAGSESSVLPLHF.

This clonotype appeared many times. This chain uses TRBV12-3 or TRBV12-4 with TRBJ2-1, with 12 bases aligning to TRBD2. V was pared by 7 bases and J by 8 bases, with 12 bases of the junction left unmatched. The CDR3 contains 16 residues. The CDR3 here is CASTGGLAGGGDEQFF. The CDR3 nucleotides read TGTGCCAGCACCGGAGGCCTAGCGGGAGGGGGGGATGAGCAGTTCTTC.

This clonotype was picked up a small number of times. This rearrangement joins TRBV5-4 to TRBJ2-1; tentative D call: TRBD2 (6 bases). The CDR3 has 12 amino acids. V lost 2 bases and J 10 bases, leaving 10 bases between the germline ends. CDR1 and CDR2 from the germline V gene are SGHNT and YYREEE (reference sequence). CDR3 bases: TGTGCCAGCAGCTTAGCCGCGGGGGAGCAGTTCTTC. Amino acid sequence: CASSLAAGEQFF. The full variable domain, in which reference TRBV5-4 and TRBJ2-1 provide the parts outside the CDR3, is ETGVTQSPTHLIKTRGQQVTLRCSSQSGHNTVSWYQQALGQGPQFIFQYYREEENGRGNFPPRFSGLQFPNYSSELNVNALELDDSALYLCASSLAAGEQFFGPGTRLTVL.

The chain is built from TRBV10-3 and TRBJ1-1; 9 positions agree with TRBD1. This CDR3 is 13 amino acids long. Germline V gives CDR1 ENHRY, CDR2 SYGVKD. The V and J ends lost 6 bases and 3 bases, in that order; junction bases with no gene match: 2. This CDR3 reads CAIRTGGHTEAFF. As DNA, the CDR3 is TGTGCCATCAGGACAGGGGGGCACACTGAAGCTTTCTTT.

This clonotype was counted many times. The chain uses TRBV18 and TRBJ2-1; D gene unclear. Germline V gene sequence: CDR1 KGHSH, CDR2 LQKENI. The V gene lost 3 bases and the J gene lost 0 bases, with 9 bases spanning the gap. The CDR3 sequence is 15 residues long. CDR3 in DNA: TGTGCCAGCTCACCGACGAGGAGCTCCTACAATGAGCAGTTCTTC. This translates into CASSPTRSSYNEQFF.